This T cell receptor (beta chain) stems from a study of control samples from healthy donors and cancer patients. The protocol was immunoSEQ multiplex PCR, while the TCRdb copy is restricted to in-frame clones and leaves out a portion. The sample lists about 170,000 clones, around nine tenths occurring once. After removal of 8 bases from V and 7 bases from J, the junction contained 9 bases not matched to a gene. The length of the CDR3 is 15 residues. Germline CDR1 reads SGHTA; CDR2 reads FQGTGA. The sequenced sample consisted of blood. The V gene is TRBV7-3, the J gene TRBJ1-6; 9 positions agree with TRBD1. The clonotype originates from a man aged 25 to 45 in good health. CDR3 sequence: CASAATGQGNSPLHF. The CDR3 DNA reads TGTGCCAGCGCTGCAACCGGACAGGGGAATTCACCCCTCCACTTT.